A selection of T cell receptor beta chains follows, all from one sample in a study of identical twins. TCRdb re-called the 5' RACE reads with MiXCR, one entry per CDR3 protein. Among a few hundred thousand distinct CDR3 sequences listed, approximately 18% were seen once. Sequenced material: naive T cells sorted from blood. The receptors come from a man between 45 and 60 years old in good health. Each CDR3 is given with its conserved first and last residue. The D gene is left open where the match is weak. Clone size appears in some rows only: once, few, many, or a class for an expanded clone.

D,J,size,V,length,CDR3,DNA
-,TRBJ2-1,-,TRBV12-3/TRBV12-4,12,CASSSIPGHEFF,TGTGCCAGCAGTTCTATCCCGGGACACGAGTTCTTC
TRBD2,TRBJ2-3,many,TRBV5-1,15,CASSLGRGATDTQYF,TGCGCCAGCAGCTTGGGGCGGGGGGCCACAGATACGCAGTATTTT
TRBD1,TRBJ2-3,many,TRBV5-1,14,CASSLTGFADTQYF,TGCGCCAGCAGCCTGACAGGGTTCGCAGATACGCAGTATTTT
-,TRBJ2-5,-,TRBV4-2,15,CASSPRASLQETQYF,TGTGCCAGCAGCCCACGGGCCTCTTTACAAGAGACCCAGTACTTC
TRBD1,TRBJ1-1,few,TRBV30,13,CAYRTGSNTEAFF,TGTGCCTACCGGACAGGGTCGAACACTGAAGCTTTCTTT
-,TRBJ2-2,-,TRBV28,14,CAISGHPNTGELFF,TGTGCCATTTCGGGACACCCGAACACCGGGGAGCTGTTTTTT
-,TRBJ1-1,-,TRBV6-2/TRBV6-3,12,CASKGYRHEAFF,TGTGCCAGCAAAGGCTACAGACATGAAGCTTTCTTT
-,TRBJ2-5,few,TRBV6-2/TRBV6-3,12,CASSYVGETQYF,TGTGCCAGCAGTTACGTTGGGGAGACCCAGTACTTC
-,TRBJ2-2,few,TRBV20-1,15,CSATGPPANTGELFF,TGCAGTGCAACAGGTCCCCCCGCGAACACCGGGGAGCTGTTTTTT
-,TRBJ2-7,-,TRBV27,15,CASSGGIKRTYEQYF,TGTGCCAGCAGTGGGGGAATTAAGAGGACCTACGAGCAGTACTTC
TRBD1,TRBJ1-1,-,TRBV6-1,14,CASNPTGLNTEAFF,TGTGCCAGCAACCCGACAGGGCTGAACACTGAAGCTTTCTTT
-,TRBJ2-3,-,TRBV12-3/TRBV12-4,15,CASSATRGMADTQYF,TGTGCCAGCAGTGCGACTAGAGGCATGGCGGATACGCAGTATTTT
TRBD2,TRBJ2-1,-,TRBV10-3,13,CAISGGLALEQFF,TGTGCCATCAGTGGGGGACTAGCGCTTGAGCAGTTCTTC
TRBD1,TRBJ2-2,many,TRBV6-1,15,CASSQNRGVTGELFF,TGTGCCAGCAGCCAAAACAGGGGCGTCACCGGGGAGCTGTTTTTT
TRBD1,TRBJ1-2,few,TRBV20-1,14,CSATGTGPFYGYTF,TGCAGTGCTACTGGGACAGGCCCATTCTATGGCTACACCTTC
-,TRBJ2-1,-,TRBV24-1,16,CATSDSAGSSYNEQFF,TGTGCCACCAGTGATTCCGCGGGAAGCTCCTACAATGAGCAGTTCTTC
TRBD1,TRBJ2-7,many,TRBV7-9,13,CASSSRDSYEQYF,TGTGCCAGCAGCTCGAGGGACAGTTACGAGCAGTACTTC
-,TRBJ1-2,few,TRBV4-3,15,CASSYHRDKSYGYTF,TGCGCCAGCAGCTACCACAGGGATAAGTCCTATGGCTACACCTTC
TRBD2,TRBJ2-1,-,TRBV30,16,CAWSQHRGRAGNEQFF,TGTGCCTGGAGTCAGCATCGGGGGAGGGCCGGGAATGAGCAGTTCTTC
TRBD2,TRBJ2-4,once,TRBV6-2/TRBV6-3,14,CASSYPGGSNIQYF,TGTGCCAGCAGTTATCCGGGAGGGTCAAACATTCAGTACTTC
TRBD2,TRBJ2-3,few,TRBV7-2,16,CASSQTLAGITDTQYF,TGTGCCAGCAGCCAGACGCTAGCGGGGATCACAGATACGCAGTATTTT
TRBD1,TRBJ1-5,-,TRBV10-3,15,CAISESGDRAQPQHF,TGTGCCATCAGTGAGTCGGGGGACAGGGCTCAGCCCCAGCATTTT
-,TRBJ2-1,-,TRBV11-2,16,CASSLLERSLVNEQFF,TGTGCCAGCAGCTTACTTGAGCGGAGTTTAGTCAATGAGCAGTTCTTC
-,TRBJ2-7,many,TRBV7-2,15,CASSLSLLPDYEQYF,TGTGCCAGCAGCTTATCCCTTCTCCCTGACTACGAGCAGTACTTC
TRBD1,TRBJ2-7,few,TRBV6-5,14,CASSYGQGPYEQYF,TGTGCCAGCAGTTACGGACAGGGCCCCTACGAGCAGTACTTC
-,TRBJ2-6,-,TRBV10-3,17,CAISESGLSAGANVLTF,TGTGCCATCAGTGAGTCGGGTCTTAGTGCTGGGGCCAACGTCCTGACTTTC
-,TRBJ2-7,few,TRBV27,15,CASSPNQRAAYEQYF,TGTGCCAGCAGCCCAAACCAGCGGGCCGCCTACGAGCAGTACTTC
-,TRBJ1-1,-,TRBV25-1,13,CASSVPRQGEAFF,TGTGCCAGCAGTGTACCTCGGCAGGGCGAGGCTTTCTTT
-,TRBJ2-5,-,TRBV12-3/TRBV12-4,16,CASTLGGLAVQETQYF,TGTGCCAGCACCCTGGGGGGGCTAGCGGTCCAAGAGACCCAGTACTTC
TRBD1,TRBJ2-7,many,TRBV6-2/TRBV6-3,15,CASSPGTADYYEQYF,TGTGCCAGCAGCCCCGGGACAGCCGATTATTACGAGCAGTACTTC
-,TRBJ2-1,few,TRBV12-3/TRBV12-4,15,CASSDPGSGNNEQFF,TGTGCCAGCAGTGACCCCGGGAGCGGTAACAATGAGCAGTTCTTC
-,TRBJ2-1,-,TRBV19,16,CASSIGGPSSYNEQFF,TGTGCCAGTAGTATAGGAGGACCTAGCTCCTACAATGAGCAGTTCTTC
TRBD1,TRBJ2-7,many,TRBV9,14,CASSARDSSYEQYF,TGTGCCAGCAGCGCTCGGGACAGCTCCTACGAGCAGTACTTC
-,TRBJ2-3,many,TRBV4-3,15,CASSQEAVRTDTQYF,TGCGCCAGCAGCCAAGAGGCGGTACGCACAGATACGCAGTATTTT
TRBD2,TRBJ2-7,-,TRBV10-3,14,CAISESKGGYEQYF,TGTGCCATCAGTGAGTCGAAGGGAGGGTACGAGCAGTACTTC
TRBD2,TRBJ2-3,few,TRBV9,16,CASSPQPAGGGDTQYF,TGTGCCAGCAGCCCACAACCAGCGGGGGGCGGGGATACGCAGTATTTT
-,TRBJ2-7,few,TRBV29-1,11,CSVEFGYEQYF,TGCAGCGTTGAATTTGGCTACGAGCAGTACTTC
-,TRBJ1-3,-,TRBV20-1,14,CSATRSSSGNTIYF,TGCAGTGCTACGAGGTCGAGCTCTGGAAACACCATATATTTT
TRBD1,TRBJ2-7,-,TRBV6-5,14,CASSTGTGGAEQYF,TGTGCCAGCAGTACTGGGACAGGAGGGGCCGAGCAGTACTTC
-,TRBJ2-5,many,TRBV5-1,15,CASSRDTGPQETQYF,TGCGCCAGCAGCCGGGACACGGGACCCCAAGAGACCCAGTACTTC